This entry concerns a single T cell receptor beta chain. The antigen is not known. This specimen comes from a study of chemoradiotherapy in HPV16-positive cancers. Produced via immunoSEQ multiplex PCR; TCRdb's table is partial and in-frame only. Of around 12,000 clones detected, over 75% appear once; the ten largest clones hold under 1.2%. Trimming removed 7 bases at V and 1 base at J, with 11 bases between. This CDR3 has 13 residues. The V gene's germline CDR1 is SGHDT and CDR2 YYEEEE. Whole-study results and caveats: HPV-specific T cells were functionally defined from only two HPV16-positive patients.

This TCR came from a human donor with HPV-associated anogenital cancer. The chain couples TRBV5-6 to TRBJ1-1; the D is unclear. The specimen was taken from a patient who underwent chemoradiotherapy. The chain's CDR3 is CASGSAGNTEAFF. The CDR3 coding sequence is TGTGCCAGCGGGTCGGCGGGGAACACTGAAGCTTTCTTT.